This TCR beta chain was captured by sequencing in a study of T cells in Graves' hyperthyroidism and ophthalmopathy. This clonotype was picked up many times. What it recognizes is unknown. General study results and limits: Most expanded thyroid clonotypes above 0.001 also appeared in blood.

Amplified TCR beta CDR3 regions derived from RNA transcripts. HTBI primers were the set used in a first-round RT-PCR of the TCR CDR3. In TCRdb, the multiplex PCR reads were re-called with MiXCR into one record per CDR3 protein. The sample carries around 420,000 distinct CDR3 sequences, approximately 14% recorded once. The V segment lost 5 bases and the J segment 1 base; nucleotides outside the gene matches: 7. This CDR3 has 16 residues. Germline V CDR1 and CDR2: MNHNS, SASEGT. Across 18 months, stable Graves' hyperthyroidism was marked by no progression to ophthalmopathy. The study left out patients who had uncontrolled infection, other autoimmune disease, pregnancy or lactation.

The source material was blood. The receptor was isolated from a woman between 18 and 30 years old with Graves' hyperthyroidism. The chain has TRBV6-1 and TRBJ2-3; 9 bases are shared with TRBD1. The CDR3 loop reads CASSPTGGYGTDTQYF. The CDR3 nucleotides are TGTGCCAGCAGTCCAACAGGGGGCTACGGCACAGATACGCAGTATTTT.